The sequence of this T cell receptor beta chain was determined in a study of siplizumab effects on memory and regulatory T cells. Each sample had around 9.1 x 10^4 TCR templates assayed. Clones were read by immunoSEQ multiplex PCR, and TCRdb kept only the in-frame ones, dropping some. The repertoire holds 50,000 to 70,000 clones, nearly 98% seen once, with roughly 0.097% in the top ten. V gave up 1 base and J gave up 4 bases, with 19 bases separating them. The CDR3 sequence is 17 residues long. Germline lookup yields CDR1 MGHRA and CDR2 YSYEKL. This clonotype was obtained from a human donor in good health. Material for sequencing was naive CD8+ T cells sorted from blood. This chain uses TRBV4-1 with TRBJ2-5, with D possibly TRBD2 on 7 matching bases. CDR3: CASSQGEGGAIGETQYF. CDR3 bases: TGCGCCAGCAGCCAAGGTGAGGGGGGGGCCATCGGAGAGACCCAGTACTTC.